This T cell receptor (beta chain) emerged from a study of regulatory T cells in long-lasting Graves disease. Study outcomes and limitations: Patients with persistent disease showed a bias toward TRBV28, TRBJ1-2 and TRBJ2-5. Accuracy was perhaps lowered by the small sample size.

Building the TCR beta libraries relied on iRepertoire HTBI primers, and CDR3 regions underwent Arm-PCR. Authors' analysis steps: Detected in the samples were around 62 TRBV and 14 to 15 TRBJ segments. TCRdb re-called the multiplex PCR reads with MiXCR, one entry per CDR3 protein. V and J calls and clone size were set by TCRdb, not the authors. Among over 400,000 distinct CDR3 sequences listed, 14% were seen once. The time point is: newly diagnosed GD, antithyroid drugs for less than 3 months. RNA extracted from PBMCs served as the sequencing template. Trimming removed 3 bases from V and 1 base from J, with 12 bases in between. The CDR3 has 16 residues. The germline V gene encodes CDR1 MDHEN and CDR2 SYDVKM. In regard to this clonotype: What it recognizes is unknown.

These same records also appear under a second study, on T cells in Graves' hyperthyroidism and ophthalmopathy.

Here the sequenced sample was peripheral blood mononuclear cells (PBMCs), taken at new diagnosis, from a patient treated with antithyroid drugs. This sequence was found in a woman in her forties or fifties with Graves disease. This chain links TRBV28 with TRBJ1-4; D ambiguous. The CDR3 DNA reads as TGTGCCAGCAGTTTTAGCCACGCCCAAACTAATGAAAAACTGTTTTTT. Translation gives CASSFSHAQTNEKLFF.